Sequencing of this T cell receptor (beta chain) was carried out in a study of CD8+ T cells in alopecia areata. Study overall: Treated patients were given 5 to 10 mg oral tofacitinib twice daily. Study results and caveats: Mice gave a clearer picture of TCR sharing than patients did, possibly for HLA-related reasons. During tofacitinib treatment, many expanded lesional clones remained in scalp and blood.

Of note for this clone: The target antigen is unknown.

The treatment here: oral pan-JAK inhibitor, 5-10 mg twice daily. Alopecia areata patients provided lesional scalp punch biopsies and peripheral blood, both collected for the study. The CDR3 is made up of 17 amino acids. The V and J ends lost 1 base and 4 bases, in that order; junction bases with no gene match: 7. Germline V gives CDR1 SGHTA, CDR2 FQGNSA. Extracted from the samples, RNA was reverse transcribed into cDNA to serve as the sequencing template. Produced via immunoSEQ multiplex PCR; TCRdb's table is partial and in-frame only. The table includes 120,000 or so clones, 61% detected once. Source: CD4+ T cells sorted from blood, taken at week 4, from a patient treated with tofacitinib. The V call is TRBV7-2, the J call TRBJ2-5, with 12 bases that match TRBD2. This TCR was sampled from a human donor with alopecia areata. The CDR3 region is CASSLGSSGGVVETQYF. DNA of the CDR3: TGTGCCAGCAGCTTAGGGTCTAGCGGGGGGGTAGTAGAGACCCAGTACTTC.